One and the same sample provided the 19 T cell receptor beta chains below, sequenced in a study of shared clonotypes between healthy human individuals. Sequencing was performed with immunoSEQ multiplex PCR; in TCRdb, only in-frame clones are kept and a portion is missing. Of about 110,000 clones in the sample, around 68% were seen once. Material: memory CD8+ T cells sorted from blood. Documented subset: CD45RO+ cells pooled with CCR7-negative TemRA cells. These receptors were collected from a woman younger than 45 in good health.

This clone was observed a few times. In the same sample, other DNA sequences code for this CDR3. The chain joins TRBV28 to TRBJ2-7, with TRBD2 matching 7 bases. Germline V gives CDR1 MDHEN, CDR2 SYDVKM. The CDR3 has 13 amino acids. With V trimmed by 8 bases and J by 2 bases, 6 bases remained unmatched. The CDR3 spells CASEGTKAYEQYF. CDR3 bases: TGTGCCAGCGAAGGGACTAAAGCCTACGAGCAGTACTTC.

The chain recombines TRBV29-1 with TRBJ2-5; D assignment may be TRBD1 or TRBD2 (5 bases each). The CDR3 consists of 10 residues. The germline gives CDR1 SQVTM, CDR2 ANQGSEA. V was cut by 7 bases and J by 5 bases, with 8 bases left in between. CDR3 region: CSAEGETQYF. As DNA, the CDR3 is TGCAGCGCCGAGGGGGAGACCCAGTACTTC.

This clone occurred a few times. The V and J genes are TRBV7-9 and TRBJ1-3, with no clear D. The CDR3 runs to 15 residues. Trimming pared 5 bases from V and 4 bases from J, leaving 15 bases between. In germline, CDR1 is SEHNR, CDR2 FQNEAQ (reference sequence). In nucleotides, the CDR3 is TGTGCCAGCAGCCCACCATTTAGGGTCGGAAACACCATATATTTT. This translates into CASSPPFRVGNTIYF.

The genes are TRBV28 and TRBJ1-2; D is possibly TRBD1 (5 bases). V lost 8 bases and J 6 bases, leaving 13 bases between the germline ends. Germline values: CDR1 MDHEN, CDR2 SYDVKM. This CDR3 contains 12 residues. CDR3 region: CASSSGAHGYTF. The CDR3 DNA follows: TGTGCCAGCTCGTCCGGGGCCCATGGCTACACCTTC.

The rearrangement joins TRBV25-1 to TRBJ2-1; 13 bases align to TRBD2. The CDR3 contains 17 residues. CDR1 and CDR2 from the germline V gene are MGHDK and SYGVNS. V lost 2 bases to trimming and J lost 2 bases; unmatched junction nucleotides: 3. This CDR3 is CASSEKGLAGTYNEQFF. The DNA of the CDR3 is TGTGCCAGCAGTGAAAAGGGACTAGCGGGAACCTACAATGAGCAGTTCTTC.

A few counts support this clone. V gene TRBV9 combines with J gene TRBJ2-1; 11 nucleotides align to TRBD2. The CDR3 runs to 18 residues. Germline loops: CDR1 SGDLS, CDR2 YYNGEE. The V gene end was trimmed by 4 bases and the J gene end by 1 base; junction bases not matched to a gene: 10. CDR3 sequence reads: CASSFPSTSGASYNEQFF. In DNA, the CDR3 is TGTGCCAGCAGCTTTCCTTCGACTAGCGGGGCATCCTACAATGAGCAGTTCTTC.

The chain uses TRBV11-2 and TRBJ2-7; D might be TRBD1 (6 bases). This CDR3 has 14 amino acids. Germline lookup yields CDR1 SGHAT and CDR2 FQNNGV. Trimming left V 7 bases short and J 2 bases short, with 15 bases between. DNA of the CDR3: TGTGCCAGCAATCTTGGCGACAGGCCCTACGAGCAGTACTTC. Translated: CASNLGDRPYEQYF.

The chain links TRBV10-2 to TRBJ2-3; 11 bases map to TRBD2. Trimming removed 11 bases from V and 2 bases from J; junction bases left unmatched: 15. Germline V gene data show CDR1 as WSHSY and CDR2 as SAAADI. The CDR3 covers 17 residues. The CDR3: CAVEPGLAVPPTDTQYF. CDR3 DNA: TGCGCCGTAGAACCGGGACTAGCGGTCCCCCCCACAGATACGCAGTATTTT.

This chain links TRBV11-2 with TRBJ2-7, with TRBD1 matching 7 bases. CDR1 is SGHAT, CDR2 FQNNGV, per germline. The J segment lost 3 bases and the V segment lost 2 bases, leaving 4 bases of the junction unmatched. This CDR3 has 14 residues. The CDR3 DNA sequence: TGTGCCAGCAGCTTACTGGGGACAGTCTACGAGCAGTACTTC. It codes for CASSLLGTVYEQYF.

The chain combines TRBV6-5 with TRBJ2-7; the D gene is possibly TRBD1 (6 bases). CDR1 and CDR2 (germline): MNHEY, SVGAGI. The CDR3 is made up of 13 amino acids. V lost 8 bases and J lost 0, with 11 bases in between. The CDR3 nucleotides read TGTGCCAGCTCCCAAGGGGGCTCCTACGAGCAGTACTTC. Its translation is CASSQGGSYEQYF.

The chain links TRBV15 to TRBJ1-3; D not resolved. CDR1 LNHNV and CDR2 YYDKDF come from the germline V gene (reference sequence). This CDR3 spans 16 amino acids. V dropped 1 base and J dropped 0 bases, with 10 bases sitting between them. In DNA, the CDR3 is TGTGCCACCAGCAGAGGCGGCGCGGGCTCTGGAAACACCATATATTTT. It yields the protein CATSRGGAGSGNTIYF.

The chain employs TRBV6-4 and TRBJ1-3; D call uncertain. Germline CDR1 reads MRHNA; CDR2 reads SNTAGT. This CDR3 spans 22 amino acids. V gave up 0 bases and J gave up 0 bases, with 27 bases separating them. The CDR3 nucleotides are TGTGCCAGCAGTGACTCCAGAAGGTCTCTGGAAACACCATATATCTCTGGAAACACCATATATTTT. Its protein product is CASSDSRRSLETPYISGNTIYF.

This clone was seen just once. V and J are TRBV5-1 and TRBJ1-2; D remains unclear. Deletions cut 0 bases from V and 7 bases from J, with 19 bases between. The V gene's germline CDR1 is SGHRS and CDR2 YFSETQ. This CDR3 region has 16 residues. CDR3 coding DNA: TGCGCCAGCAGCTTGGAAAGTTGGCGGGGAATCATTGGCTACACCTTC. Translating it yields CASSLESWRGIIGYTF.

This rearrangement joins TRBV6-5 to TRBJ2-7; tentative D call: TRBD1 (6 bases). CDR1 and CDR2 (germline): MNHEY, SVGAGI. Trimming shortened V by 6 bases and J by 4 bases, and 19 bases separated the two germline ends. This CDR3 is 15 amino acids long. The CDR3 DNA sequence: TGTGCCAGCAGCGACGAGGGCAGGGGTGGGTACGAGCAGTACTTC. Residues: CASSDEGRGGYEQYF.

The chain joins TRBV6-6 to TRBJ1-1; tentative D call: TRBD1 (5 bases). V gave up 6 bases and J gave up 0 bases, with 11 bases separating them. The CDR3 is 14 residues long. CDR1 and CDR2 from the germline V gene are MNHNY and SVGAGI (reference sequence). CDR3 sequence: CASRPDSLNTEAFF. In DNA, the CDR3 is TGTGCCAGCAGACCCGACAGTTTGAACACTGAAGCTTTCTTT.

The gene calls are TRBV7-2 and TRBJ2-1; D not certain. Trimming pared 1 base from V and 0 bases from J, leaving 13 bases between. Germline V gene data show CDR1 as SGHTA and CDR2 as FQGNSA. The CDR3 runs to 17 residues. The CDR3 DNA reads TGTGCCAGCAGCTTAGAGATGGTCCTTAGCTCCTACAATGAGCAGTTCTTC. It is translated as CASSLEMVLSSYNEQFF.

V is TRBV5-6 and J is TRBJ1-3; no clear D. V lost 3 bases, J lost 1 base, and 14 bases lay in between. The CDR3 contains 16 residues. Germline values: CDR1 SGHDT, CDR2 YYEEEE. CDR3 sequence: CASSSRWMESGNTIYF. CDR3 sequence (DNA): TGTGCCAGCAGCTCAAGGTGGATGGAATCTGGAAACACCATATATTTT.

The chain employs TRBV5-8 and TRBJ1-2; D is unclear. Germline values: CDR1 SGHTS, CDR2 YDEGEE. There are 13 residues in the CDR3. V was cut by 1 base and J by 2 bases, with 6 bases left in between. The CDR3: CASSLRKNYGYTF. The DNA of the CDR3 is TGTGCCAGCAGCTTGAGGAAGAACTATGGCTACACCTTC.

The chain carries TRBV4-1 and TRBJ2-7; D unresolved. Germline loops: CDR1 MGHRA, CDR2 YSYEKL. This CDR3 region has 16 residues. V lost 0 bases to trimming and J lost 0 bases, with 12 bases between them. In nucleotides, the CDR3 is TGCGCCAGCAGCCAAGATCCTCGTCGGAGCTCCTACGAGCAGTACTTC. This gives the protein CASSQDPRRSSYEQYF.